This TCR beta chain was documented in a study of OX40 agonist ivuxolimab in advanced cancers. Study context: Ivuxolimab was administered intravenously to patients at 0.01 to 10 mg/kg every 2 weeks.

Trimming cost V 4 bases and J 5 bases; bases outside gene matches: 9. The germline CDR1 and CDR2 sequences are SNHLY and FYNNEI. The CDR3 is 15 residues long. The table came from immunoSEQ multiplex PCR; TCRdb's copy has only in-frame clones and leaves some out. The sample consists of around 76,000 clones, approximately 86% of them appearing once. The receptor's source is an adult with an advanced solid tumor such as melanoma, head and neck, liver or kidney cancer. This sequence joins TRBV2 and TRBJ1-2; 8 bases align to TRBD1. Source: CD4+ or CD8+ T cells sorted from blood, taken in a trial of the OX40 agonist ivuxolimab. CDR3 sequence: CASSGGQGSYYGYTF. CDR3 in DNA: TGTGCCAGCAGTGGAGGACAGGGTAGCTATTATGGCTACACCTTC.